The sequence of this T cell receptor (beta chain) was determined in a study of control samples from healthy donors and cancer patients. The table came from immunoSEQ multiplex PCR; TCRdb's copy has only in-frame clones and leaves some out. The sample lists some 120,000 clones, around 90% seen once, with around 7.9% in the top ten. Germline V lookup: CDR1 SNHLY, CDR2 FYNNEI. The CDR3 contains 15 residues. Deletions cut 4 bases from V and 3 bases from J, with 16 bases between. Sequencing was performed on blood. This receptor was obtained from a man aged 18 to 29 in good health. The chain is built from TRBV2 and TRBJ2-7; either TRBD1 or TRBD2 may supply D (5 bases each). CDR3 in DNA: TGTGCCAGCAGTGGAGGGACCAGGAATAGCTACGAGCAGTACTTC. It encodes CASSGGTRNSYEQYF.